Following are 17 T cell receptor beta chains from one sample sequenced in a study of Graves' ophthalmopathy and Graves' hyperthyroidism. Amplification from RNA transcripts yielded the TCR beta CDR3 regions. Second-round multiplex PCR came after first-round RT-PCR with HTBI primers. TCRdb reanalysed the multiplex PCR reads using MiXCR and keeps one entry per CDR3 protein. The data contain more than 1,000,000 distinct CDR3 sequences, less than 45% of them singletons. Sequencing was done on a sample of peripheral blood or thyroid tissue (not recorded which). These receptor sequences come from an adult man with Graves' hyperthyroidism.

This rearrangement joins TRBV15 to TRBJ2-5; D unclear. The ends were cut back, 3 bases at V and 5 bases at J, with 16 bases in the middle. The CDR3 has 15 amino acids. The germline CDR1 and CDR2 sequences are LNHNV and YYDKDF (reference sequence). The CDR3 loop reads CATSSLLAQEETQYF. The CDR3 region has the DNA TGTGCCACCAGCAGCTTGTTGGCCCAGGAGGAGACCCAGTACTTC. The full variable domain, completed using reference TRBV15 and TRBJ2-5, is DAMVIQNPRYQVTQFGKPVTLSCSQTLNHNVMYWYQQKSSQAPKLLFHYYDKDFNNEADTPDNFQSRRPNTSFCFLDIRSPGLGDTAMYLCATSSLLAQEETQYFGPGTRLLVL.

This clonotype has ten or more counts. The J gene is TRBJ1-6, the V gene TRBV12-3 or TRBV12-4, with D possibly matching TRBD1 (5 bases). The V end lost 3 bases, the J end lost 7 bases, and 7 bases lay between the germline ends. The CDR3 contains 13 residues. In DNA form, the CDR3 reads TGTGCCAGCAGTTTTGACAGAAATTCACCCCTCCACTTT. It codes for CASSFDRNSPLHF.

V usage is TRBV20-1 and J usage is TRBJ1-5, with D perhaps TRBD1 (5 bases). The V gene's germline CDR1 is DFQATT and CDR2 SNEGSKA (reference sequence). The CDR3 is 17 residues long. Between the trimmed V and J ends, which lost 6 bases and 1 base, there was a span of 22 bases. For the CDR3, the DNA is TGCAGTGCAAATGGCCTGGGGGGACGAGGAAGCAATCAGCCCCAGCATTTT. Translated, it gives CSANGLGGRGSNQPQHF.

The chain joins TRBV6-5 to TRBJ1-1; D gene uncertain. Deletions cut 5 bases from V and 7 bases from J, with 14 bases between. The CDR3 sequence is 13 residues long. Per germline, CDR1 MNHEY and CDR2 SVGAGI. This chain's CDR3 is CASSLVRQIEAFF. Written as DNA, the CDR3 is TGTGCCAGCAGTCTCGTGCGTCAGATTGAAGCTTTCTTT.

This clonotype was detected ten times or more. This sequence joins TRBV4-1 and TRBJ1-4; D gene uncertain. The germline V and J ends were trimmed by 4 bases and 8 bases, with 20 bases remaining between them. CDR1 and CDR2 from the germline V gene are MGHRA and YSYEKL. This CDR3 region has 16 residues. This chain's CDR3 is CASSPGRANTREKLFF. The CDR3 DNA reads as TGCGCCAGCAGCCCGGGGAGGGCAAACACTCGGGAAAAACTGTTTTTT.

This chain uses TRBV2 with TRBJ1-2; 9 positions agree with TRBD1. Germline values: CDR1 SNHLY, CDR2 FYNNEI. V was clipped by 5 bases and J by 4 bases; unmatched bases: 11. The CDR3 has 16 residues. CDR3: CASSIGTGRLGYGYTF. The CDR3 DNA is TGTGCCAGCAGTATTGGGACAGGGCGCTTGGGCTATGGCTACACCTTC. The full variable domain, completed using reference TRBV2 and TRBJ1-2, is EPEVTQTPSHQVTQMGQEVILRCVPISNHLYFYWYRQILGQKVEFLVSFYNNEISEKSEIFDDQFSVERPDGSNFTLKIRSTKLEDSAMYFCASSIGTGRLGYGYTFGSGTRLTVV.

This clonotype was recorded many times. The chain recombines TRBV24-1 with TRBJ1-5; D is ambiguous. CDR1 is KGHDR, CDR2 SFDVKD, per germline. The V end was cut by 5 bases, the J end by 0 bases, with 7 bases between. The CDR3 covers 14 residues. The CDR3 sequence is CATSGVHSNQPQHF. The DNA of the CDR3 is TGTGCCACCAGTGGGGTCCATAGCAATCAGCCCCAGCATTTT.

In its sample, this clonotype was seen many times. The chain has TRBV29-1 and TRBJ2-7, with D hard to call. The CDR3 sequence is 12 residues long. V was shortened by 2 bases and J by 7 bases, with 12 bases between the two germline ends. Looked up from germline, CDR1 is SQVTM and CDR2 is ANQGSEA. CDR3: CSVESSSLEQYF. Here the CDR3 DNA reads TGCAGCGTTGAAAGTAGTTCCTTGGAGCAGTACTTC.

This clonotype was seen many times. The gene calls are TRBV7-9 and TRBJ2-7, with D tentatively TRBD2 (5 bases). This CDR3 has 13 amino acids. Trimming left V 3 bases short and J 5 bases short, with 11 bases between. Germline V gene sequence: CDR1 SEHNR, CDR2 FQNEAQ (reference sequence). The CDR3: CASSFGGLNEQYF. The CDR3 DNA reads TGTGCCAGCAGCTTCGGAGGATTAAACGAGCAGTACTTC.

This clonotype was seen ten or more times. This chain joins TRBV9 and TRBJ1-5, with D maybe TRBD1 (6 bases). The CDR3 totals 15 residues. The ends were cut back, 3 bases at V and 0 bases at J, with 10 bases in the middle. Germline V CDR1 and CDR2: SGDLS, YYNGEE. Here the CDR3 reads CASSGEGVSNQPQHF. The CDR3 bases are TGTGCCAGCAGCGGAGAGGGGGTTAGCAATCAGCCCCAGCATTTT.

The rearrangement uses TRBV20-1 and TRBJ1-2; weak D call: TRBD1 (5 bases). The ends were cut back, 6 bases at V and 4 bases at J, with 24 bases in the middle. Germline V lookup: CDR1 DFQATT, CDR2 SNEGSKA (reference sequence). The CDR3 sequence is 16 residues long. This CDR3 reads CSAPTTGGSAAYGYTF. The CDR3 bases are TGCAGTGCCCCCACTACAGGAGGATCCGCGGCCTATGGCTACACCTTC.

This clonotype has a handful of counts. V and J are TRBV12-3 or TRBV12-4 and TRBJ2-2; 11 bases agree with TRBD1. With 5 bases clipped from V and 7 bases from J, the junction kept 6 bases outside the gene matches. The CDR3 loop spans 15 amino acids. CDR3: CASSAGQGEIGELFF. CDR3 nucleotide sequence: TGTGCCAGCAGTGCGGGACAGGGGGAAATCGGGGAGCTGTTTTTT.

The gene calls are TRBV14 and TRBJ2-3; D is unresolved. Trimming took off 2 bases at V and 5 bases at J, with 8 bases between the two ends. The germline V gene has CDR1 SGHDN and CDR2 FVKESK. The CDR3 is made up of 13 amino acids. The CDR3 nucleotides are TGTGCCAGCAGCCAAAACCCGGGAGATACGCAGTATTTT. Its protein is CASSQNPGDTQYF.

Remarks on this clonotype: A read error is possible here, since a much larger clone lies one base away. This sequence joins TRBV7-2 and TRBJ1-5; unclear D gene. Per germline, CDR1 SGHTA and CDR2 FQGNSA. The CDR3 consists of 14 residues. The CDR3 DNA reads as TGTGCCGGCAGTTTCCAGGTAGGAAATCAGCCCCAGCATTTT. It is translated as CAGSFQVGNQPQHF.

As regards this clonotype: Since a much larger clone is just one base distant, this may be a read error. As the CDR3 is not closed by the conserved phenylalanine or tryptophan, this likely results from a read error. The chain has TRBV7-2 and TRBJ2-2; D gene ambiguous. The V end lost 2 bases, the J end lost 1 base, and 8 bases lay between the germline ends. The CDR3 sequence is 15 residues long. Germline loops: CDR1 SGHTA, CDR2 FQGNSA. CDR3 protein: CASSLSAGNTGELFL. The CDR3 DNA follows: TGTGCCAGCAGCTTAAGCGCAGGGAACACCGGGGAGCTGTTTCTT.

There are many counts of this clonotype. The V gene is TRBV7-8, the J gene TRBJ1-1; D remains unclear. The CDR3 extends over 13 amino acids. Trimming cost V 4 bases and J 0 bases, with 6 bases left between them. In germline, CDR1 is SGHVS, CDR2 FQNEAQ. DNA for the CDR3: TGTGCCAGCAGCTCGTACGTGAACACTGAAGCTTTCTTT. It specifies CASSSYVNTEAFF.

The rearrangement uses TRBV5-1 and TRBJ2-5, with 9 bases that match TRBD2. This CDR3 has 16 residues. Losses at the gene ends were 0 bases for V and 5 bases for J; bases not matched to a gene: 8. The V gene's germline CDR1 is SGHRS and CDR2 YFSETQ. In nucleotides, the CDR3 is TGCGCCAGCAGCTTGGGAGCGGGGGGCCACGGGGAGACCCAGTACTTC. It encodes CASSLGAGGHGETQYF.